This entry is about one TCR beta chain. The antigen is unknown. V gave up 1 base and J gave up 2 bases, with 17 bases separating them. The length of the CDR3 is 17 residues. From germline, CDR1 is SGHDN and CDR2 FVKESK. This sample is part of a study of cytomegalovirus exposure and HLA in healthy donors. General study findings and limits: Later work associated fewer than 20,000 TCR beta sequences with HLA alleles at 0.05 false discovery rate. The study labeled more than 150 TCR beta chains cytomegalovirus-associated. A later analysis appeared to link common viral pathogens to several of the most significant clusters.

13 Jbeta primers and 60 Vbeta primers were used for the PCR. Assay used: immunoSEQ multiplex PCR; TCRdb lists only in-frame clones, some missing. The table records some 120,000 clones, 9% to 10% of them present only once. The sequenced sample consisted of PBMCs. This chain links TRBV14 with TRBJ1-2; D may be TRBD1 (5 bases). This receptor was taken from a man between 25 and 39 years old in good health and CMV-seronegative. The CDR3 sequence: CASSQASPSTVNYGYTF. In DNA, the CDR3 is TGTGCCAGCAGCCAAGCTTCCCCCTCGACAGTCAACTATGGCTACACCTTC.